The next 25 T cell receptor beta chains were all read from a single sample in a study of shared clonotypes between healthy human individuals. Here immunoSEQ multiplex PCR was the method, and the copy in TCRdb shows in-frame clones only, minus some. This sample has 600,000 or so clones, with roughly 95% found just once. CD45RO-negative cells were positively selected for CCR7, leaving out terminally differentiated effector memory CD45RA+ cells. Sequenced input: naive CD8+ T cells sorted from blood. These receptors came from a woman aged 30 to 39 in good health.

V usage is TRBV9 and J usage is TRBJ1-3; 7 bases fit TRBD1. CDR3 length: 17 amino acids. In germline, CDR1 is SGDLS, CDR2 YYNGEE. The trim removed 0 bases at V and 1 base at J, leaving 7 bases unmatched. CDR3 DNA: TGTGCCAGCAGCGTAGCTGACAGGGCTCAATCTGGAAACACCATATATTTT. Residues: CASSVADRAQSGNTIYF.

The chain couples TRBV6-1 to TRBJ1-1, with D hard to call. CDR3 length: 13 residues. Between the trimmed V and J ends, which lost 8 bases and 0 bases, there was a span of 10 bases. Germline V gives CDR1 MNHNS, CDR2 SASEGT. The CDR3 loop reads CASVTVMNTEAFF. In DNA form, the CDR3 reads TGTGCCAGCGTGACGGTAATGAACACTGAAGCTTTCTTT.

V and J are TRBV19 and TRBJ1-1, with 7 bases fitting TRBD1. The CDR3 is 12 residues long. The germline CDR1 and CDR2 sequences are LNHDA and SQIVND (reference sequence). Losses at the gene ends were 10 bases for V and 1 base for J; bases not matched to a gene: 3. CDR3: CAIWTGNTEAFF. The CDR3 DNA is TGTGCCATTTGGACAGGGAACACTGAAGCTTTCTTT.

The chain carries TRBV28 and TRBJ2-2; D is perhaps TRBD1 (5 bases). Trimming stripped 6 bases from V and 4 bases from J, with 12 bases between. This CDR3 spans 14 amino acids. Germline V gene data show CDR1 as MDHEN and CDR2 as SYDVKM. The CDR3: CASSLTVTTGELFF. The CDR3, as DNA: TGTGCCAGCAGCTTGACAGTAACCACCGGGGAGCTGTTTTTT.

This chain joins TRBV27 and TRBJ2-7; TRBD1 agrees at 10 bases. The CDR3 covers 15 residues. Germline-derived CDR1 and CDR2 are MNHEY and SMNVEV (reference sequence). V trimming: 1 base; J trimming: 3 bases; junction bases outside the gene matches: 3. This CDR3 reads CASSLLGTGVYEQYF. The CDR3 nucleotides are TGTGCCAGCAGTTTATTGGGGACAGGGGTCTACGAGCAGTACTTC.

A single count supports this clone. This sequence joins TRBV4-1 and TRBJ2-3; 11 positions match TRBD2. V gave up 4 bases and J gave up 1 base; unmatched junction bases: 7. Germline V gene lookup returns CDR1 MGHRA and CDR2 YSYEKL. The CDR3 runs 17 residues. Written as DNA, the CDR3 is TGCGCCAGCAGCCGCGATACTAGCGGGAGTGGCACAGATACGCAGTATTTT. This gives the protein CASSRDTSGSGTDTQYF.

V gene TRBV25-1 combines with J gene TRBJ2-5; D may be TRBD2 (5 bases). CDR1 MGHDK and CDR2 SYGVNS come from the germline V gene. V was clipped by 1 base and J by 1 base, with 13 bases between them. CDR3 length: 16 amino acids. Here the CDR3 reads CASSESGLGGQETQYF. CDR3 nucleotides: TGTGCCAGCAGTGAATCGGGGTTAGGAGGCCAAGAGACCCAGTACTTC.

The chain is built from TRBV19 and TRBJ2-3, with 9 bases matching TRBD2. With 6 bases clipped from V and 6 bases from J, the junction kept 4 bases outside the gene matches. CDR1 is LNHDA and CDR2 is SQIVND in the germline V gene (reference sequence). CDR3 size: 13 residues. CDR3 DNA: TGTGCCAGTAGCGAGCGGGGGGTCGATACGCAGTATTTT. Encoded protein: CASSERGVDTQYF. Together with reference TRBV19 and TRBJ2-3, the CDR3 gives the full variable domain: DGGITQSPKYLFRKEGQNVTLSCEQNLNHDAMYWYRQDPGQGLRLIYYSQIVNDFQKGDIAEGYSVSREKKESFPLTVTSAQKNPTAFYLCASSERGVDTQYFGPGTRLTVL.

The genes are TRBV28 and TRBJ1-5; 10 bases are a match to TRBD1. This CDR3 contains 14 residues. The V gene end was trimmed by 5 bases and the J gene end by 5 bases; junction bases not matched to a gene: 3. Germline V gene data show CDR1 as MDHEN and CDR2 as SYDVKM. The CDR3 DNA is TGTGCCAGCAGTAGGGACAGGGGCGATCAGCCCCAGCATTTT. Its translation is CASSRDRGDQPQHF.

For the CDR3, the DNA is TGTGCCAGCAGCTTAACTTCGAATGAGCAGTTCTTC. Translated: CASSLTSNEQFF. This chain connects TRBV7-8 to TRBJ2-1; D not certain. Germline V gene data show CDR1 as SGHVS and CDR2 as FQNEAQ. V was cut by 2 bases and J by 7 bases, with 6 bases left in between. The CDR3 sequence is 12 residues long.

This chain joins TRBV2 and TRBJ1-5; a weak D match, TRBD1 (6 bases). The germline gives CDR1 SNHLY, CDR2 FYNNEI. Trimming removed 2 bases from V and 3 bases from J, with 17 bases in between. This CDR3 is built from 17 residues. This CDR3 reads CASSERGRGVYNQPQHF. The CDR3 DNA is TGTGCCAGCAGTGAAAGGGGAAGGGGGGTATACAATCAGCCCCAGCATTTT.

The chain links TRBV7-9 to TRBJ1-2, with 7 bases aligning to TRBD1. Trimming took 4 bases from V and 6 from J; bases not matched to a gene: 11. CDR3 length equals 15 residues. CDR1 is SEHNR, CDR2 FQNEAQ, per germline (reference sequence). The CDR3 loop is CASSSTTGVRHGYTF. The CDR3 DNA reads TGTGCCAGCAGCTCGACCACAGGGGTTCGACATGGCTACACCTTC.

Worth noting for this clone: The same CDR3 also results from other DNA sequences found in this sample. CDR3: CASSLASGGLDTQYF. The CDR3 DNA follows: TGTGCCAGCAGCTTAGCGTCAGGGGGTCTGGATACGCAGTATTTT. This chain uses TRBV7-6 with TRBJ2-3; 7 nucleotides match TRBD1. The CDR3 is 15 residues long. The V gene end was trimmed by 0 bases and the J gene end by 6 bases; junction bases not matched to a gene: 6. The germline gives CDR1 SGHVS, CDR2 FNYEAQ.

This chain joins TRBV11-2 and TRBJ2-7, with D possibly matching TRBD2 (6 bases). The V gene's germline CDR1 is SGHAT and CDR2 FQNNGV. The CDR3 loop spans 14 amino acids. The V and J ends lost 2 bases and 0 bases respectively, with 8 bases between them. In nucleotides, the CDR3 is TGTGCCAGCAGCTTATGGGGAGGCTCCTACGAGCAGTACTTC. It translates to CASSLWGGSYEQYF.

The rearrangement joins TRBV28 to TRBJ2-5; D might be TRBD1 (6 bases). The end of the DNA fits TRBJ2-7 better, so the J call may be wrong. Germline CDR1 MDHEN, CDR2 SYDVKM. The CDR3 has 14 residues. The CDR3 region has the DNA TGTGCCAGCAGTCCCCCGGGCAGGGGCTACGAGCAGTACTTC. This sequence encodes CASSPPGRGYEQYF.

The V and J genes are TRBV11-2 and TRBJ1-6; 9 nucleotides align to TRBD1. Germline V CDR1 and CDR2: SGHAT, FQNNGV. The V gene end was trimmed by 3 bases and the J gene end by 10 bases; junction bases not matched to a gene: 4. The length of the CDR3 is 14 residues. The CDR3 DNA follows: TGTGCCAGCAGCTTCGGGACAGGGAACTCACCCCTCCACTTT. This gives the protein CASSFGTGNSPLHF.

The genes are TRBV11-2 and TRBJ1-3; D is undetermined. The V end was cut by 0 bases, the J end by 2 bases, with 8 bases between. Looked up from germline, CDR1 is SGHAT and CDR2 is FQNNGV. The CDR3 length is 15 residues. The CDR3 loop reads CASSLDWTTGNTIYF. DNA of the CDR3: TGTGCCAGCAGCTTAGATTGGACCACTGGAAACACCATATATTTT.

The V gene is TRBV27, the J gene TRBJ2-7; 9 bases match TRBD1. Germline V gene sequence: CDR1 MNHEY, CDR2 SMNVEV (reference sequence). Trimming at V came to 8 bases and at J to 5 bases, leaving 7 bases not matched to a gene. This CDR3 has 13 residues. The CDR3 region is CASLSGTGNEQYF. The CDR3 DNA reads as TGTGCCAGCCTATCAGGGACAGGGAACGAGCAGTACTTC.

The chain employs TRBV7-9 and TRBJ1-2; no clear D. The germline V gene has CDR1 SEHNR and CDR2 FQNEAQ (reference sequence). There are 12 residues in the CDR3. Trimming removed 4 bases at V and 4 bases at J, with 7 bases between. The CDR3 here is CASSSWSYGYTF. For the CDR3, the DNA is TGTGCCAGCAGCTCTTGGAGCTATGGCTACACCTTC.

The chain couples TRBV6-4 to TRBJ2-1; D is undetermined. The CDR3 totals 16 residues. Germline CDR1 MRHNA, CDR2 SNTAGT. Between the trimmed V and J ends, which lost 4 bases and 0 bases, there was a span of 13 bases. The chain's CDR3 is CASSGAAVSSYNEQFF. The CDR3 coding sequence is TGTGCCAGCAGTGGAGCAGCTGTCAGCTCCTACAATGAGCAGTTCTTC.

The genes are TRBV16 and TRBJ2-7; D unclear. Germline V gene data show CDR1 as KGHSY and CDR2 as FQNENV. The V end was cut by 0 bases, the J end by 1 base, with 4 bases between. The length of the CDR3 is 13 residues. CDR3: CASSQSGSYEQYF. Written as DNA, the CDR3 is TGTGCCAGCAGCCAATCAGGGTCCTACGAGCAGTACTTC.

This clone has more than one count but fewer than ten. The J gene is TRBJ1-2, the V gene TRBV7-9; D is ambiguous. Trimming took 1 base from V and 8 from J, leaving 8 bases between them. Germline CDR1 and CDR2: SEHNR and FQNEAQ (reference sequence). There are 12 residues in the CDR3. The CDR3 region is CASSLGVLGYTF. The CDR3 bases are TGTGCCAGCAGCTTAGGCGTGCTGGGCTACACCTTC.

The rearrangement links TRBV7-9 to TRBJ2-2; TRBD1 aligns across 11 bases. Unmatched junction bases numbered 3, after V lost 8 bases and J lost 4 bases. The CDR3 consists of 14 residues. Germline V gene data show CDR1 as SEHNR and CDR2 as FQNEAQ (reference sequence). The CDR3 region has the DNA TGTGCCAGCTCCGGGACAGGGGGCACCGGGGAGCTGTTTTTT. This codes for CASSGTGGTGELFF.

In regard to this clone: This sample also contains other DNA sequences that code for the same CDR3. The J gene is TRBJ1-5, the V gene TRBV6-1, with TRBD1 identical over 8 bases. From germline, CDR1 is MNHNS and CDR2 SASEGT. CDR3 length equals 15 residues. With V trimmed by 0 bases and J by 2 bases, 0 bases remained unmatched. The CDR3 region is CASSEATGGNQPQHF. The CDR3 bases are TGTGCCAGCAGTGAAGCGACAGGGGGCAATCAGCCCCAGCATTTT.

This clone was found once. J is TRBJ2-7 and V is TRBV28, with TRBD2 matching over 9 bases. The CDR3 consists of 14 residues. Germline V gene sequence: CDR1 MDHEN, CDR2 SYDVKM. J gave up 6 bases and V 5 bases, and 8 bases lay outside the gene matches. CDR3 bases: TGTGCCAGCAGTATAGCGGGAGTTTCACCCGAGCAGTACTTC. Translating it yields CASSIAGVSPEQYF.